The 14 T cell receptor beta chains below come from one sample, sequenced in a study of blood T cells in healthy people across ages. For the second PCR, which ran for about 6 to 11 cycles, a sample-barcoded 5' primer and a J-beta primer mix were used. MiXCR, run by TCRdb on the 5' RACE reads, gives a single entry per CDR3 protein. The sample has roughly 680,000 distinct CDR3 sequences; around a fifth are singletons. Input material: blood. These receptor sequences come from a man between 65 and 85 years old in good health.

This clonotype appeared once. The rearrangement uses TRBV12-3 or TRBV12-4 and TRBJ2-1, with 10 bases lining up with TRBD2. The junction had 9 bases not matched to a gene; V was cut back by 5 bases and J by 5 bases. There are 16 residues in the CDR3. CDR3 sequence reads: CASSLWTSGLNNEQFF. The CDR3 DNA sequence: TGTGCCAGCAGTCTATGGACTAGCGGCCTAAACAATGAGCAGTTCTTC.

Only a few counts were recorded for this clonotype. The CDR3 DNA sequence: TGTGCCACCAGCAGAGGTGGCGGGACAGGGGACAATCAGCCCCAGCATTTT. Its protein is CATSRGGGTGDNQPQHF. V is TRBV15 and J is TRBJ1-5, with 10 bases matching TRBD1. Per the germline V gene, CDR1 is LNHNV and CDR2 is YYDKDF (reference sequence). The V segment lost 1 base and the J segment 3 bases; nucleotides outside the gene matches: 6. The CDR3 is 17 residues long.

This chain joins TRBV6-6 and TRBJ1-5, with 10 nucleotides matching TRBD1. CDR1 is MNHNY and CDR2 is SVGAGI in the germline V gene (reference sequence). The CDR3 runs 16 residues. J gave up 2 bases and V 6 bases, and 7 bases lay outside the gene matches. CDR3 bases: TGTGCCAGCAGGGACGCCGGGACAGGGGGCAATCAGCCCCAGCATTTT. Its translation is CASRDAGTGGNQPQHF.

The rearrangement links TRBV18 to TRBJ2-1; TRBD2 aligns across 10 bases. This CDR3 is 17 amino acids long. Looked up from germline, CDR1 is KGHSH and CDR2 is LQKENI. V was pared by 2 bases and J by 7 bases, with 11 bases of the junction left unmatched. The CDR3 region is CASSPRSSGSNRNEQFF. CDR3 DNA: TGTGCCAGCTCACCAAGGTCTAGCGGGAGCAATAGGAATGAGCAGTTCTTC.

The chain employs TRBV5-5 and TRBJ2-5, with D possibly being TRBD1 or TRBD2 (6 bases each). V was trimmed by 4 bases and J by 7 bases, leaving 17 bases between them. The CDR3 is 14 amino acids. In germline, CDR1 is SGHKS, CDR2 YYEKEE (reference sequence). CDR3 protein: CASSGHRVGGTQYF. In DNA, the CDR3 is TGTGCCAGCAGCGGACACAGGGTCGGGGGGACCCAGTACTTC.

This clonotype occurred a few times. The chain carries TRBV5-5 and TRBJ2-5, with 15 bases aligning to TRBD2. The end of the DNA is better explained by TRBJ2-7, so the J call may be wrong. Germline V CDR1 and CDR2: SGHKS, YYEKEE (reference sequence). This CDR3 has 20 amino acids. The CDR3 region has the DNA TGTGCCAGCAGCTTGAAGGGAATGGGACTAGCGGGAGGTGAGACCCACGAGCAGTACTTC. Its protein product is CASSLKGMGLAGGETHEQYF.

This clonotype appeared a few times. The chain links TRBV5-1 to TRBJ1-1, with 12 bases matching TRBD1. Germline loops: CDR1 SGHRS, CDR2 YFSETQ. The CDR3 has 16 residues. The junction had 6 bases not matched to a gene; V was cut back by 1 base and J by 5 bases. CDR3 sequence reads: CASSLPGTGGETEAFF. The CDR3 DNA reads TGCGCCAGCAGCTTGCCCGGGACAGGGGGCGAAACTGAAGCTTTCTTT.

The gene calls are TRBV4-1 and TRBJ2-2, with 7 bases identical to TRBD1. Germline-derived CDR1 and CDR2 are MGHRA and YSYEKL. Losses at the gene ends were 4 bases for V and 4 bases for J; bases not matched to a gene: 6. This CDR3 has 15 amino acids. Here the CDR3 DNA reads TGCGCCAGCAGCCTGCAGACAGGGAGCACCGGGGAGCTGTTTTTT. As protein: CASSLQTGSTGELFF.

There are a few counts of this clonotype. J is TRBJ2-1 and V is TRBV20-1, with TRBD1 matching over 9 bases. V shed 3 bases and J 6 bases; nucleotides not matched to a gene: 18. From germline, CDR1 is DFQATT and CDR2 SNEGSKA (reference sequence). The CDR3 is 18 amino acids. The DNA for the CDR3 is TGCAGTGCTAGTCTAGGGACAGGGTCCTACGTGTTCGGCAATGAGCAGTTCTTC. It is translated as CSASLGTGSYVFGNEQFF.

J is TRBJ2-3 and V is TRBV7-8; D uncertain. The CDR3 has 12 amino acids. The germline CDR1 and CDR2 sequences are SGHVS and FQNEAQ. V lost 2 bases and J 5 bases, leaving 5 bases between the germline ends. The DNA of the CDR3 is TGTGCCAGCAGCTTATATGTAGATACGCAGTATTTT. It yields the protein CASSLYVDTQYF.

This clonotype was observed many times. The CDR3 here is CASSVDRQPQETQYF. CDR3 nucleotide sequence: TGTGCCAGCAGCGTAGATAGACAGCCGCAAGAGACCCAGTACTTC. The chain carries TRBV9 and TRBJ2-5, with D tentatively TRBD1 (5 bases). This CDR3 comprises 15 residues. V lost 0 bases and J lost 2, with 11 bases in between. Germline-derived CDR1 and CDR2 are SGDLS and YYNGEE.

This rearrangement joins TRBV6-6 to TRBJ2-7, with 7 bases that match TRBD1. V shed 7 bases and J 2 bases; nucleotides not matched to a gene: 8. This CDR3 spans 14 amino acids. Looked up from germline, CDR1 is MNHNY and CDR2 is SVGAGI (reference sequence). The CDR3 loop is CASKPRQGAYEQYF. In DNA form, the CDR3 reads TGTGCCAGCAAACCGAGGCAGGGGGCCTACGAGCAGTACTTC.

The sample holds a few counts of this clonotype. This chain uses TRBV7-3 with TRBJ2-1; D is uncertain. Germline V CDR1 and CDR2: SGHTA, FQGTGA. This CDR3 spans 13 amino acids. Trimming left V 3 bases short and J 3 bases short, with 6 bases between. CDR3 loop: CASSFGGYNEQFF. Here the CDR3 DNA reads TGTGCCAGCAGCTTCGGTGGCTACAATGAGCAGTTCTTC.

This clonotype occurred many times. The chain is built from TRBV6-5 and TRBJ2-5; TRBD2 aligns across 7 bases. There are 15 residues in the CDR3. The germline V gene encodes CDR1 MNHEY and CDR2 SVGAGI. The trim removed 0 bases at V and 6 bases at J, leaving 7 bases unmatched. The CDR3 DNA reads TGTGCCAGCAGTTACTCAGGCGGGAGTGGAAAGACCCAGTACTTC. The encoded protein is CASSYSGGSGKTQYF.